The 10 T cell receptor beta chains below come from one sample, sequenced in a study of regulatory dendritic cells for organ transplantation. The method was immunoSEQ multiplex PCR; TCRdb's version includes in-frame clones alone and lacks a portion of them. The sample includes some 10,000 clones, roughly two thirds of them seen just once. Material: memory CD8+ T cells from blood. Noted subset: CD45RO+ memory T cells. The receptors come from a human donor in good health.

In its sample, this clone ranks as medium-sized. DNA of the CDR3: TGTGCCAGCAGTTTGGAGACAGGCCCCTCCTACGAGCAGTACTTC. Residues: CASSLETGPSYEQYF. This sequence joins TRBV27 and TRBJ2-7; tentatively, D is TRBD1 (6 bases). Germline V gene data show CDR1 as MNHEY and CDR2 as SMNVEV (reference sequence). Trimming shortened V by 3 bases and J by 0 bases, and 12 bases separated the two germline ends. CDR3 length: 15 residues.

This clone was seen only a few times. This chain links TRBV13 with TRBJ2-7, with 8 bases aligning to TRBD2. Trimming cost V 5 bases and J 4 bases; bases outside gene matches: 10. CDR1 and CDR2 from the germline V gene are PRHDT and FYEKMQ (reference sequence). The CDR3 covers 15 residues. DNA of the CDR3: TGTGCCAGCAGCCCAGGGGTGGCTAGCGGGTACGAGCAGTACTTC. Its protein is CASSPGVASGYEQYF.

This clone was recorded once. This chain connects TRBV6-5 to TRBJ1-1; 7 nucleotides agree with TRBD1. This CDR3 has 14 amino acids. CDR1 is MNHEY, CDR2 SVGAGI, per germline. V was pared by 10 bases and J by 3 bases, with 11 bases of the junction left unmatched. The CDR3 region is CATYRGPHDTEAFF. The CDR3 DNA reads TGTGCCACTTACAGGGGCCCGCACGACACTGAAGCTTTCTTT.

The chain carries TRBV4-3 and TRBJ2-2; D tentatively fits TRBD1 or TRBD2 (5 bases each). The CDR3 runs 17 residues. The germline V gene has CDR1 LGHNA and CDR2 YSLEER. Trimming shortened V by 1 base and J by 3 bases, and 15 bases separated the two germline ends. The CDR3, as DNA: TGCGCCAGCAGCCAAGCGCTCGGTCAGGGAGACACCGGGGAGCTGTTTTTT. Translation gives CASSQALGQGDTGELFF.

The genes are TRBV27 and TRBJ1-6; no reliable D call. Trimming shortened V by 9 bases and J by 10 bases, and 16 bases separated the two germline ends. This CDR3 region has 13 residues. Germline values: CDR1 MNHEY, CDR2 SMNVEV (reference sequence). The CDR3 is CASSLSPRSPLHF. CDR3 bases: TGTGCCAGTTCCCTATCCCCTCGATCACCCCTCCACTTT.

This rearrangement joins TRBV4-1 to TRBJ2-7; D is undetermined. CDR3 length equals 15 residues. V lost 5 bases and J 2 bases, leaving 16 bases between the germline ends. The germline V gene encodes CDR1 MGHRA and CDR2 YSYEKL. The CDR3 spells CASSVSAAGTYEQYF. CDR3 DNA sequence: TGCGCCAGCAGCGTGAGCGCGGCAGGAACCTACGAGCAGTACTTC.

The chain is built from TRBV5-4 and TRBJ1-1, with a possible D match to TRBD1 (5 bases). The CDR3 contains 12 residues. CDR1 is SGHNT and CDR2 is YYREEE in the germline V gene (reference sequence). Trimming pared 5 bases from V and 7 bases from J, leaving 12 bases between. CDR3 loop: CASSPGGIEAFF. The CDR3 coding sequence is TGTGCCAGCAGTCCGGGGGGAATTGAAGCTTTCTTT.

The chain links TRBV5-1 to TRBJ2-3, with a possible D match to TRBD2 (6 bases). V was pared by 2 bases and J by 0 bases, with 13 bases between. The germline CDR1 and CDR2 sequences are SGHRS and YFSETQ. The CDR3 runs to 16 residues. CDR3 region: CASSFSGGTSTDTQYF. CDR3 nucleotide sequence: TGCGCCAGCAGCTTTAGCGGCGGGACTAGCACAGATACGCAGTATTTT.

V and J are TRBV7-2 and TRBJ1-2; D is unresolved. CDR1 and CDR2 (germline): SGHTA, FQGNSA. This CDR3 has 14 amino acids. V was clipped by 4 bases and J by 0 bases, with 9 bases between them. The CDR3 DNA sequence: TGTGCCAGCAGCTCACTTACCTCTAACTATGGCTACACCTTC. Protein: CASSSLTSNYGYTF.

Here the CDR3 reads CASSYSKNTEAFF. CDR3 in DNA: TGTGCCAGCAGTTACTCGAAGAACACTGAAGCTTTCTTT. The chain carries TRBV6-6 and TRBJ1-1, with D unresolved. CDR1 and CDR2 from the germline V gene are MNHNY and SVGAGI (reference sequence). This CDR3 region has 13 residues. The V end was cut by 0 bases, the J end by 1 base, with 3 bases between.